The 9 T cell receptor beta chains below come from one sample, sequenced in a study of shared clonotypes between healthy human individuals. This table comes from immunoSEQ multiplex PCR, and its TCRdb copy is limited to in-frame clones, with some not included. The table includes about 680,000 clones, about 92% detected once. Only CD45RO-negative cells positively selected for CCR7 counted as naive CD8 cells, so terminally differentiated effector memory CD45RA+ cells were excluded. Material for sequencing was naive CD8+ T cells sorted from blood. The origin of the receptors is a man aged 30 to 45 in good health.

CDR3: CASSSLTGQETQYF. The CDR3 region has the DNA TGTGCCAGCAGCTCGCTTACAGGCCAAGAGACCCAGTACTTC. The genes are TRBV11-2 and TRBJ2-5, with a tentative D call TRBD1 (5 bases). Trimming stripped 4 bases from V and 1 base from J, with 10 bases between. This CDR3 spans 14 amino acids. In germline, CDR1 is SGHAT, CDR2 FQNNGV.

In its sample, this clone was seen once. The chain joins TRBV27 to TRBJ1-5; D is uncertain. Germline V gives CDR1 MNHEY, CDR2 SMNVEV (reference sequence). The germline V and J ends were trimmed by 0 bases and 6 bases, with 9 bases remaining between them. The CDR3 consists of 14 residues. CDR3 bases: TGTGCCAGCAGTTTATCACGGGAACGTCAGCCCCAGCATTTT. It yields the protein CASSLSRERQPQHF.

This chain joins TRBV7-9 and TRBJ1-5, with D possibly being TRBD1 (6 bases). The CDR3 covers 15 residues. Trimming pared 3 bases from V and 4 bases from J, leaving 13 bases between. CDR1 is SEHNR and CDR2 is FQNEAQ in the germline V gene (reference sequence). CDR3 nucleotide sequence: TGTGCCAGCAGCTTCATGGGGGCTAGGAATCAGCCCCAGCATTTT. Its translation is CASSFMGARNQPQHF.

This clone is a singleton in its sample. The chain employs TRBV19 and TRBJ2-3; the match to TRBD2 covers 14 bases. Per the germline V gene, CDR1 is LNHDA and CDR2 is SQIVND (reference sequence). V dropped 5 bases and J dropped 4; count of bases not matched to a gene: 2. There are 15 residues in the CDR3. DNA for the CDR3: TGTGCCAGTAGTGGGACTAGCGGGAGTGCAGATACGCAGTATTTT. It encodes CASSGTSGSADTQYF. The complete variable domain, with remaining parts taken from reference TRBV19 and TRBJ2-3, reads DGGITQSPKYLFRKEGQNVTLSCEQNLNHDAMYWYRQDPGQGLRLIYYSQIVNDFQKGDIAEGYSVSREKKESFPLTVTSAQKNPTAFYLCASSGTSGSADTQYFGPGTRLTVL.

J is TRBJ1-2 and V is TRBV4-1; 12 bases align to TRBD1. The CDR3 runs to 17 residues. The junction had 12 bases not matched to a gene; V was cut back by 2 bases and J by 8 bases. Germline-derived CDR1 and CDR2 are MGHRA and YSYEKL. CDR3 coding DNA: TGCGCCAGCAGCCAAACGTCGGGACAGGGGGCTACCGGCGGCTACACCTTC. Protein product: CASSQTSGQGATGGYTF.

The chain couples TRBV2 to TRBJ2-7; 8 nucleotides agree with TRBD2. The trim removed 8 bases at V and 1 base at J, leaving 10 bases unmatched. This CDR3 contains 15 residues. CDR1 and CDR2 (germline): SNHLY, FYNNEI. This CDR3 is CASYGLAGMSYEQYF. In nucleotides, the CDR3 is TGTGCCAGCTATGGTTTAGCGGGAATGTCCTACGAGCAGTACTTC.

Points on this clone: The same CDR3 arises from other DNA sequences in this sample as well. This chain connects TRBV6-5 to TRBJ2-3, with D unresolved. The V and J ends lost 0 bases and 3 bases respectively, with 4 bases between them. Per the germline V gene, CDR1 is MNHEY and CDR2 is SVGAGI. The CDR3 contains 13 residues. The CDR3 spells CASSYSGTDTQYF. CDR3 DNA: TGTGCCAGCAGTTACTCGGGGACAGATACGCAGTATTTT.

A few counts support this clone. The chain couples TRBV6-5 to TRBJ1-1, with D perhaps TRBD1 (5 bases). The germline CDR1 and CDR2 sequences are MNHEY and SVGAGI. V was shortened by 4 bases and J by 3 bases, with 15 bases between the two germline ends. CDR3 length: 15 residues. CDR3 DNA sequence: TGTGCCAGCAGTTTCACGACAGCTGCGCACACTGAAGCTTTCTTT. It yields the protein CASSFTTAAHTEAFF.

The chain recombines TRBV30 with TRBJ1-5; 7 bases fit TRBD1. Germline CDR1 reads GTSNPN; CDR2 reads SVGIG (reference sequence). The V segment lost 2 bases and the J segment 3 bases; nucleotides outside the gene matches: 4. The CDR3 runs 14 residues. The CDR3 loop is CAWSFGTANQPQHF. CDR3 bases: TGTGCCTGGAGTTTCGGGACAGCCAATCAGCCCCAGCATTTT.